Following are 13 T cell receptor beta chains from one sample sequenced in a study of cytomegalovirus exposure and HLA in healthy donors. The PCR made use of 60 Vbeta and 13 Jbeta primers. Repertoires were generated with immunoSEQ multiplex PCR, while TCRdb's copy carries only in-frame clones and drops some. Here the sample spans 150,000 to 160,000 clones, 70% to 90% being singletons. Sequencing used PBMCs. The receptors shown here come from a woman aged 35 to 49 in good health and CMV-seropositive.

V gene TRBV2 combines with J gene TRBJ1-2; no firm D call. The ends were cut back, 6 bases at V and 2 bases at J, with 10 bases in the middle. This CDR3 is built from 13 residues. Germline lookup yields CDR1 SNHLY and CDR2 FYNNEI. The CDR3 protein is CASRDSLNYGYTF. CDR3 sequence (DNA): TGTGCCAGCAGGGACTCCCTCAACTATGGCTACACCTTC.

The V and J genes are TRBV10-3 and TRBJ2-2, with D tentatively TRBD2 (5 bases). V shed 2 bases and J shed 7 bases, with 11 bases lying between them. The CDR3 contains 14 residues. Germline values: CDR1 ENHRY, CDR2 SYGVKD. The CDR3 here is CAISEGELGGELFF. The CDR3 region has the DNA TGTGCCATCAGTGAGGGGGAGCTTGGCGGGGAGCTGTTTTTT.

This clone was seen ten or more times. The chain couples TRBV28 to TRBJ2-3, with D perhaps matching TRBD1 (7 bases). V was trimmed by 5 bases and J by 2 bases, leaving 20 bases between them. CDR1 and CDR2 from the germline V gene are MDHEN and SYDVKM. This CDR3 spans 17 amino acids. The CDR3 is CASSVNPTGTYTDTQYF. The CDR3 bases are TGTGCCAGCAGTGTAAACCCGACAGGGACTTACACAGATACGCAGTATTTT.

The CDR3 loop is CASSKGVSFTDTQYF. The DNA for the CDR3 is TGTGCCAGCTCAAAAGGGGTCTCCTTCACAGATACGCAGTATTTT. This chain joins TRBV7-2 and TRBJ2-3; possible D gene TRBD1, 5 bases. Germline lookup yields CDR1 SGHTA and CDR2 FQGNSA. The V and J ends lost 8 bases and 2 bases respectively, with 17 bases between them. The CDR3 is made up of 15 amino acids.

V is TRBV11-2 and J is TRBJ2-7; weak D call: TRBD1 (5 bases). The ends were cut back, 2 bases at V and 5 bases at J, with 10 bases in the middle. Germline loops: CDR1 SGHAT, CDR2 FQNNGV. The CDR3 is 13 amino acids. The CDR3 bases are TGTGCCAGCAGCTTAACAGGACCACACGAGCAGTACTTC. As protein: CASSLTGPHEQYF.

V is TRBV5-1 and J is TRBJ1-1; 7 nucleotides agree with TRBD1. This CDR3 region has 13 residues. CDR1 and CDR2 from the germline V gene are SGHRS and YFSETQ. With 7 bases clipped from V and 1 base from J, the junction kept 4 bases outside the gene matches. In DNA form, the CDR3 reads TGCGCCAGCGGCCGGGACAGGAACACTGAAGCTTTCTTT. Its translation is CASGRDRNTEAFF.

This rearrangement joins TRBV9 to TRBJ2-1; the D gene is possibly TRBD2 (5 bases). The CDR3 spans 17 residues. CDR1 is SGDLS and CDR2 is YYNGEE in the germline V gene. Trimming removed 3 bases at V and 0 bases at J, with 16 bases between. Here the CDR3 reads CASSAKRGFSSYNEQFF. DNA for the CDR3: TGTGCCAGCAGCGCCAAGCGCGGGTTCAGCTCCTACAATGAGCAGTTCTTC.

The chain recombines TRBV5-1 with TRBJ2-1; the match to TRBD2 covers 11 bases. Germline V lookup: CDR1 SGHRS, CDR2 YFSETQ. Trimming cost V 4 bases and J 9 bases; bases outside gene matches: 9. This CDR3 contains 15 residues. The CDR3 region has the DNA TGCGCCAGCAGCACCTTAGCGGGAGGGGTTGGTGAGCAGTTCTTC. The encoded protein is CASSTLAGGVGEQFF. Filled out from reference TRBV5-1 and TRBJ2-1, the complete variable domain reads KAGVTQTPRYLIKTRGQQVTLSCSPISGHRSVSWYQQTPGQGLQFLFEYFSETQRNKGNFPGRFSGRQFSNSRSEMNVSTLELGDSALYLCASSTLAGGVGEQFFGPGTRLTVL.

The V and J genes are TRBV4-2 and TRBJ2-3; TRBD2 might be the D (6 bases). The CDR3 is made up of 15 amino acids. Germline V gene data show CDR1 as LGHNA and CDR2 as YNFKEQ. Between the trimmed V and J ends, which lost 4 bases and 2 bases, there was a span of 13 bases. This CDR3 is CASSPGDGSTDTQYF. For the CDR3, the DNA is TGTGCCAGCAGCCCGGGGGACGGATCCACAGATACGCAGTATTTT.

This clone was found a few times. The chain combines TRBV10-1 with TRBJ2-7; 8 bases line up with TRBD2. This CDR3 is 15 amino acids long. Germline V gene sequence: CDR1 WNHNN, CDR2 SYGVQD (reference sequence). The V and J ends lost 3 bases and 0 bases, in that order; junction bases with no gene match: 4. The CDR3 sequence is CASSETSGPSYEQYF. DNA of the CDR3: TGCGCCAGCAGTGAAACTAGCGGCCCCTCCTACGAGCAGTACTTC.

The genes are TRBV7-9 and TRBJ1-2, with 8 bases that match TRBD1. The CDR3 has 18 residues. Germline V CDR1 and CDR2: SEHNR, FQNEAQ (reference sequence). V trimming: 5 bases; J trimming: 4 bases; junction bases outside the gene matches: 18. The chain's CDR3 is CASSGTGAGFTPLYGYTF. The DNA of the CDR3 is TGTGCCAGCAGCGGGACAGGTGCTGGTTTCACCCCTCTCTATGGCTACACCTTC.

V and J are TRBV18 and TRBJ2-6; 7 nucleotides agree with TRBD1. Germline CDR1 is KGHSH and CDR2 is LQKENI. The CDR3 has 18 amino acids. V gave up 3 bases and J gave up 0 bases; unmatched junction bases: 8. The DNA for the CDR3 is TGTGCCAGCTCACCCATCAGCTCAGGGGGCTCTGGGGCCAACGTCCTGACTTTC. Its translation: CASSPISSGGSGANVLTF.

The J gene is TRBJ2-7, the V gene TRBV6-1; tentative D call: TRBD2 (7 bases). V was shortened by 4 bases and J by 4 bases, with 11 bases between the two germline ends. Germline CDR1 and CDR2: MNHNS and SASEGT. CDR3 length equals 13 residues. This CDR3 reads CASSAGGWYEQYF. As DNA, the CDR3 is TGTGCCAGCAGTGCGGGGGGCTGGTACGAGCAGTACTTC.